Each of the 18 T cell receptor beta chains below was sequenced from the same sample in a study of human T cells and chemical hapten exposure. From the RACE reads, TCRdb called clonotypes with MiXCR, one entry per CDR3 protein. Of just over 350,000 distinct CDR3 sequences listed, around 6% are singletons. Time point here: patch test 2, 6 weeks after DPC sensitization. Specified treatment: therapeutic diphenylcyclopropenone sensitization with weekly scalp DPC. The material was whole blood, obtained in connection with sensitization to the hapten diphenylcyclopropenone (DPC). The receptors originated from a woman under 30 with alopecia areata. Some clones in this sample may be carry-over from other donors' samples.

This clonotype occurred a few times. The genes are TRBV5-4 and TRBJ2-4, with TRBD2 matching 12 bases. The CDR3 is 18 residues long. J was trimmed by 0 bases and V by 0 bases; bases with no gene match: 4. From germline, CDR1 is SGHNT and CDR2 YYREEE (reference sequence). CDR3 sequence (DNA): TGTGCCAGCAGCTTGGGGACTAGCGGGGACCTAGCCAAAAACATTCAGTACTTC. Encoded protein: CASSLGTSGDLAKNIQYF.

This clonotype has just a few counts. The rearrangement uses TRBV7-6 and TRBJ2-5, with TRBD1 matching 7 bases. J lost 6 bases, V lost 5 bases, and 12 bases had no gene match. Germline assignment: CDR1 SGHVS and CDR2 FNYEAQ. The CDR3 has 15 residues. The CDR3 coding sequence is TGTGCCAGCAGCGCCAACCCGACAGGGCAACAGACCCAGTACTTC. It specifies CASSANPTGQQTQYF. Full variable domain (outside the CDR3, taken from reference TRBV7-6 and TRBJ2-5): GAGVSQSPRYKVTKRGQDVALRCDPISGHVSLYWYRQALGQGPEFLTYFNYEAQQDKSGLPNDRFSAERPEGSISTLTIQRTEQRDSAMYRCASSANPTGQQTQYFGPGTRLLVL.

The V call is TRBV6-2 or TRBV6-3, the J call TRBJ2-1; 13 bases are a match to TRBD2. The CDR3 contains 16 residues. V lost 6 bases to trimming and J lost 4 bases; unmatched junction nucleotides: 6. Germline CDR1 reads MNHEY; CDR2 reads SVGEGT. The CDR3 DNA reads as TGTGCCAGCAGCCCTCCGACTAGCGGGGGGTACAATGAGCAGTTCTTC. Translation: CASSPPTSGGYNEQFF.

The sample holds many counts of this clonotype. The chain joins TRBV7-9 to TRBJ1-1; D is possibly TRBD1 (6 bases). CDR1 SEHNR and CDR2 FQNEAQ come from the germline V gene (reference sequence). The germline V and J ends were trimmed by 1 base and 6 bases, with 15 bases remaining between them. The CDR3 spans 15 residues. Here the CDR3 DNA reads TGTGCCAGCAGCTTAGTAGCAGGGGATTGGCCTGAAGCTTTCTTT. Its protein is CASSLVAGDWPEAFF.

The chain joins TRBV5-6 to TRBJ2-3; no firm D call. V lost 0 bases and J lost 1, with 9 bases in between. This CDR3 is built from 15 residues. The germline CDR1 and CDR2 sequences are SGHDT and YYEEEE. The CDR3 loop reads CASSLVSVGTDTQYF. CDR3 nucleotides: TGTGCCAGCAGCTTGGTAAGCGTTGGCACAGATACGCAGTATTTT.

This chain uses TRBV29-1 with TRBJ1-1; 7 bases fit TRBD1. Trimming took 0 bases from V and 1 from J; bases not matched to a gene: 5. Germline CDR1 SQVTM, CDR2 ANQGSEA. The CDR3 totals 15 residues. The CDR3 sequence is CSVEDWDRPNTEAFF. CDR3 in DNA: TGCAGCGTTGAAGATTGGGACAGACCGAACACTGAAGCTTTCTTT. The variable domain in full, completed from reference TRBV29-1 and TRBJ1-1, reads SAVISQKPSRDICQRGTSLTIQCQVDSQVTMMFWYRQQPGQSLTLIATANQGSEATYESGFVIDKFPISRPNLTFSTLTVSNMSPEDSSIYLCSVEDWDRPNTEAFFGQGTRLTVV.

The chain combines TRBV5-4 with TRBJ1-1; D is ambiguous. The CDR3 length is 14 residues. V was shortened by 3 bases and J by 0 bases, with 9 bases between the two germline ends. The germline V gene encodes CDR1 SGHNT and CDR2 YYREEE (reference sequence). Here the CDR3 reads CASSSGVMNTEAFF. CDR3 DNA sequence: TGTGCCAGCAGCTCCGGGGTCATGAACACTGAAGCTTTCTTT.

The sample holds many counts of this clonotype. The chain is built from TRBV6-6 and TRBJ1-1, with a weak D call TRBD1 (5 bases). Germline loops: CDR1 MNHNY, CDR2 SVGAGI (reference sequence). The length of the CDR3 is 16 residues. V lost 1 base, J lost 3 bases, and 15 bases lay in between. The CDR3 loop reads CASSYYNDRVDTEAFF. CDR3 DNA sequence: TGTGCCAGCAGTTACTATAATGACAGAGTTGACACTGAAGCTTTCTTT.

In this sample, this clonotype turned up many times. The chain joins TRBV4-3 to TRBJ2-7; perhaps TRBD2 as D (6 bases). The V gene's germline CDR1 is LGHNA and CDR2 YSLEER. Trimming removed 0 bases from V and 4 bases from J, with 7 bases in between. This CDR3 has 13 residues. CDR3 residues: CASSQDRGYEQYF. DNA of the CDR3: TGCGCCAGCAGCCAAGATCGGGGGTACGAGCAGTACTTC.

Ten or more counts support this clonotype. The chain is built from TRBV7-2 and TRBJ2-1, with 10 bases identical to TRBD2. Per the germline V gene, CDR1 is SGHTA and CDR2 is FQGNSA. V shed 2 bases, J shed 8 bases, and the junction held 12 bases outside the gene matches. CDR3 length: 17 amino acids. CDR3 nucleotides: TGTGCCAGCAGCTTATTCCCAGCGGGGGGGCCCGTCGATGAGCAGTTCTTC. Protein: CASSLFPAGGPVDEQFF.

This clonotype was detected only a few times. This rearrangement joins TRBV4-3 to TRBJ1-2; TRBD1 matches at 10 bases. Germline V gene sequence: CDR1 LGHNA, CDR2 YSLEER. V shed 5 bases and J 4 bases; nucleotides not matched to a gene: 10. The CDR3 loop spans 16 amino acids. CDR3 DNA: TGCGCCAGCAGCTCGATGACAGGGGGCTGGGGCTATGGCTACACCTTC. This codes for CASSSMTGGWGYGYTF.

The chain employs TRBV7-9 and TRBJ2-7; D unclear. The CDR3 has 13 amino acids. Germline V gene lookup returns CDR1 SEHNR and CDR2 FQNEAQ (reference sequence). Trimming removed 2 bases at V and 5 bases at J, with 10 bases between. The CDR3 reads CASSLFMSDEQYF. As DNA, the CDR3 is TGTGCCAGCAGCTTATTTATGTCGGACGAGCAGTACTTC.

This clonotype was observed a few times. The chain is built from TRBV7-2 and TRBJ2-5; 8 bases agree with TRBD2. Unmatched junction bases numbered 7, after V lost 2 bases and J lost 5 bases. The CDR3 extends over 15 amino acids. Germline loops: CDR1 SGHTA, CDR2 FQGNSA. CDR3 in amino acids: CASSLRSGGGETQYF. In nucleotides, the CDR3 is TGTGCCAGCAGCTTAAGAAGCGGGGGTGGTGAGACCCAGTACTTC.

The chain employs TRBV5-1 and TRBJ2-3; D gene uncertain. The CDR3 totals 11 residues. Per germline, CDR1 SGHRS and CDR2 YFSETQ. Trimming took off 5 bases at V and 4 bases at J, with 5 bases between the two ends. For the CDR3, the DNA is TGCGCCAGCAGGATGGCAGATACGCAGTATTTT. Its translation: CASRMADTQYF.

This clonotype was seen repeatedly, ten times or more. This chain joins TRBV2 and TRBJ1-1, with D maybe TRBD1 (6 bases). The CDR3 has 15 residues. From germline, CDR1 is SNHLY and CDR2 FYNNEI. Trimming stripped 3 bases from V and 4 bases from J, with 15 bases between. The CDR3 DNA follows: TGTGCCAGCAGTGAGGCACTACAGGGAAGCACTGAAGCTTTCTTT. Translation: CASSEALQGSTEAFF.

The table lists this clonotype with a few counts. As DNA, the CDR3 is TGCGCCAGCAGTGAGTTCAGGGACAATGAGCAGTTCTTC. Its protein product is CASSEFRDNEQFF. This rearrangement joins TRBV10-2 to TRBJ2-1; possibly TRBD1 for D (5 bases). The germline V and J ends were trimmed by 1 base and 5 bases, with 6 bases remaining between them. Germline CDR1 and CDR2: WSHSY and SAAADI. The CDR3 loop spans 13 amino acids.

This clonotype occurred a few times. The CDR3 here is CASSRTGQGAGANVLTF. CDR3 DNA sequence: TGTGCCAGCAGCCGAACCGGACAGGGGGCTGGGGCCAACGTCCTGACTTTC. This chain connects TRBV7-2 to TRBJ2-6, with 10 nucleotides matching TRBD1. CDR3 size: 17 residues. The germline V gene encodes CDR1 SGHTA and CDR2 FQGNSA. Germline trimming cut 5 bases from V and 2 bases from J; bases unmatched to any gene: 6.

This clonotype has only a few counts. The rearrangement uses TRBV2 and TRBJ2-1; possibly TRBD1 or TRBD2 for D (5 bases each). Germline lookup yields CDR1 SNHLY and CDR2 FYNNEI. The CDR3 covers 14 residues. V lost 1 base and J 6 bases, leaving 10 bases between the germline ends. The CDR3 nucleotides are TGTGCCAGCAGTGAAGTCGGGACGACCAATGAGCAGTTCTTC. Amino acids: CASSEVGTTNEQFF.